This T cell receptor beta chain was sequenced for a study of CD8 T cells in ankylosing spondylitis listed by TCRdb under 2017. Some background on the complete study: T cell receptor beta repertoires were profiled in healthy donors and ankylosing spondylitis patients so that disease-linked TCR variants could be found. The full study cohort was made up of approximately 27 ankylosing spondylitis patients and approximately 100 healthy donors. Peripheral blood samples were taken, and synovial fluid was additionally collected from ankylosing spondylitis patients. General findings and caveats noted by the study authors: A CD8+ phenotype was shown by the disease-linked clones, which were found at relatively low frequencies in peripheral blood. The disease-linked clones were reported to be significantly enriched in matched synovial fluid samples from ankylosing spondylitis patients. Blood from ankylosing spondylitis patients appeared to be characterized by a TCR beta motif composed of under ten highly homologous amino acid variants. Some TCR beta motif variants had previously been reported in synovial fluid and blood of reactive arthritis patients, which suggested common disease-initiation mechanisms.

The germline V end is reduced by 0 bases and the J end by 7 bases; junction bases left unmatched: 15. CDR1 and CDR2 are read off the germline V gene as MGHDK and SYGVNS. The CDR3 numbers 17 residues from cysteine through phenylalanine. Kept here is only the CDR3 DNA, which spans 51 bases and is read in frame from base 1. This clonotype was picked up many times. Its cognate antigen has yet to be identified. Base qualities are not at hand, and no much larger clone is one base apart. For sequencing, an Illumina HiSeq 2500 was employed. Quantitative 5'-RACE with molecular barcodes was used to prepare TCR beta libraries. In the authors' own workflow: A new computational method based on a probabilistic model of VDJ rearrangement was used to identify disease-linked TCR variants. TCRdb redid the processing of the public reads, applying fastp at Q25 and MiXCR, and retained in-frame beta chains. CDR3 protein sequences are deduplicated, and each keeps its most common genes and DNA. What appears here as the V and J calls and clone size reflects TCRdb's work, not the paper's. The sample contains 240,000 or so distinct CDR3 sequences, roughly a tenth of them found a single time. The ten largest clones represent around 6.5% of the sample.

The rearrangement joined TRBV25-1 to TRBJ2-7; 7 central nucleotides agree with TRBD2. The TCR sequence derives from a male donor with ankylosing spondylitis or in good health (not recorded which). What was sequenced was blood, either unsorted or a sorted T cell fraction (not recorded which). The CDR3 region: CASSEYGGSGSFEEQYF. The DNA sequence is as follows: TGTGCCAGCAGTGAATACGGGGGTAGCGGGTCCTTCGAAGAGCAGTACTTC.